The rows below give T cell receptor beta chains drawn from one sample of a study of identical twins. TCRdb passed the 5' RACE reads through MiXCR, listing each CDR3 protein once. In the table there are about 530,000 distinct CDR3 sequences, 13% to 15% of which are singletons. The data were also submitted as part of a second study, on yellow fever vaccine responses in identical twins.

The material sequenced was CD4+ T cells sorted from blood. Receptors were obtained from a woman aged 18-29 years in good health. Both conserved end residues are part of each CDR3. D genes are given only for firm matches. Only part of the rows carry a size: once, few, many, or a class if the clone is expanded.

j_call: TRBJ2-1; clone_size: few; v_call: TRBV20-1; d_call: TRBD2; cdr3_nt: TGCAGTGCTAGAGATCCCGGGGGCGGGAGGAGTAATGAGCAGTTCTTC; cdr3_aa: CSARDPGGGRSNEQFF
j_call: TRBJ2-1; clone_size: -; v_call: TRBV12-3/TRBV12-4; d_call: TRBD2; cdr3_nt: TGTGCCAGCAGCCCCTCGGGGGGAGTGGTCAATGAGCAGTTCTTC; cdr3_aa: CASSPSGGVVNEQFF
j_call: TRBJ2-7; clone_size: many; v_call: TRBV28; d_call: -; cdr3_nt: TGTGCCAGCAGCCAGGATCCCTACGAGCAGTACTTC; cdr3_aa: CASSQDPYEQYF
j_call: TRBJ1-6; clone_size: -; v_call: TRBV7-9; d_call: -; cdr3_nt: TGTGCCAGCAGCCCCGACAGTGATAATTCACCCCTCCACTTT; cdr3_aa: CASSPDSDNSPLHF
j_call: TRBJ1-4; clone_size: -; v_call: TRBV12-3/TRBV12-4; d_call: -; cdr3_nt: TGTGCCAGCAGTTTATCTCCCGTGGGGGCGGGCGAAAAACTGTTTTTT; cdr3_aa: CASSLSPVGAGEKLFF
j_call: TRBJ2-3; clone_size: many; v_call: TRBV5-1; d_call: TRBD2; cdr3_nt: TGCGCCAGCAGCTTGGTTAGCGGGGGGGCCACAGATACGCAGTATTTT; cdr3_aa: CASSLVSGGATDTQYF
j_call: TRBJ2-3; clone_size: few; v_call: TRBV15; d_call: -; cdr3_nt: TGTGCCACCAGCAGAGATGGAGGCACAGATACGCAGTATTTT; cdr3_aa: CATSRDGGTDTQYF
j_call: TRBJ1-5; clone_size: -; v_call: TRBV6-5; d_call: -; cdr3_nt: TGTGCCAGCAGTTACGACCTCCAGATAGGGCAGCCCCAGCATTTT; cdr3_aa: CASSYDLQIGQPQHF
j_call: TRBJ2-7; clone_size: many; v_call: TRBV6-2/TRBV6-3; d_call: -; cdr3_nt: TGTGCCAGCAGTTACAGGCCTATCTCCTACGAGCAGTACTTC; cdr3_aa: CASSYRPISYEQYF
j_call: TRBJ1-5; clone_size: few; v_call: TRBV6-1; d_call: -; cdr3_nt: TGTGCCAGCAATCCGTCCAGTTACAATCAGCCCCAGCATTTT; cdr3_aa: CASNPSSYNQPQHF
j_call: TRBJ1-2; clone_size: few; v_call: TRBV6-1; d_call: -; cdr3_nt: TGTGCCAGCAGTGAAGTAGGGGAGACGAACTATGGCTACACCTTC; cdr3_aa: CASSEVGETNYGYTF
j_call: TRBJ2-7; clone_size: -; v_call: TRBV6-6; d_call: TRBD2; cdr3_nt: TGTGCCAGTTGCACTAGCGGGAATTCCTACGAGCAGTACTTC; cdr3_aa: CASCTSGNSYEQYF
j_call: TRBJ2-2; clone_size: -; v_call: TRBV18; d_call: -; cdr3_nt: TGTGCCAGCTCACCAGTAGGGGCCGCGAACACCGGGGAGCTGTTTTTT; cdr3_aa: CASSPVGAANTGELFF
j_call: TRBJ2-3; clone_size: -; v_call: TRBV2; d_call: -; cdr3_nt: TGTGCCAGCAGCCGCCAAGGGAGTAGCACAGATACGCAGTATTTT; cdr3_aa: CASSRQGSSTDTQYF
j_call: TRBJ1-4; clone_size: few; v_call: TRBV12-3/TRBV12-4; d_call: -; cdr3_nt: TGTGCCAGCAGCTCAGGGACTCTACGGGAAAAACTGTTTTTT; cdr3_aa: CASSSGTLREKLFF
j_call: TRBJ2-7; clone_size: many; v_call: TRBV6-6; d_call: TRBD2; cdr3_nt: TGTGCCAGCATGACTAGCGGGCACTACGAGCAGTACTTC; cdr3_aa: CASMTSGHYEQYF
j_call: TRBJ1-2; clone_size: many; v_call: TRBV7-2; d_call: -; cdr3_nt: TGTGCCAGCAGCAACTACACCAACTATGGCTACACCTTC; cdr3_aa: CASSNYTNYGYTF
j_call: TRBJ2-1; clone_size: many; v_call: TRBV7-9; d_call: TRBD1; cdr3_nt: TGTGCCAGCAGCTTAGGACAGGGGTTCAATGAGCAGTTCTTC; cdr3_aa: CASSLGQGFNEQFF
j_call: TRBJ2-2; clone_size: -; v_call: TRBV12-3/TRBV12-4; d_call: -; cdr3_nt: TGTGCCAGCAGTTTCATGCCAGGGGTGACCGGGGAGCTGTTTTTT; cdr3_aa: CASSFMPGVTGELFF
j_call: TRBJ2-1; clone_size: few; v_call: TRBV5-1; d_call: TRBD1; cdr3_nt: TGCGCCAGCAGCTTCCGGGACAGGGACTACAATGAGCAGTTCTTC; cdr3_aa: CASSFRDRDYNEQFF
j_call: TRBJ2-1; clone_size: once; v_call: TRBV19; d_call: -; cdr3_nt: TGTGCCAGTAGTATAGCAGCGTACTCCTACAATGAGCAGTTCTTC; cdr3_aa: CASSIAAYSYNEQFF
j_call: TRBJ2-1; clone_size: many; v_call: TRBV7-9; d_call: -; cdr3_nt: TGTGCCAGCAGCTCGAACTTGCATGAGCAGTTCTTC; cdr3_aa: CASSSNLHEQFF
j_call: TRBJ2-3; clone_size: -; v_call: TRBV20-1; d_call: -; cdr3_nt: TGCAGTGCCCGGAGCACAGATACGCAGTATTTT; cdr3_aa: CSARSTDTQYF